Below are 5 T cell receptor beta chains sequenced from a single sample in a study of Ad26.COV2.S vaccination and SARS-CoV-2 variants. The data were produced by immunoSEQ multiplex PCR, yet TCRdb's version contains in-frame clones alone and is incomplete. The data show approximately 460,000 clones, nearly 90% seen once. Documented treatment: some 20 received Ad26.COV2.S at low or high dose, single or two shots; 5 received placebo; per-sample allocation not given. The investigators took samples on day 63 after the first vaccine or placebo injection. The specimen was peripheral blood, collected in a trial of Ad26.COV2.S vaccine versus placebo. The receptors come from a person between 18 and 65 years old who received the Ad26.COV2.S COVID-19 vaccine or a placebo.

The chain carries TRBV5-1 and TRBJ2-7; TRBD2 might be the D (6 bases). Per the germline V gene, CDR1 is SGHRS and CDR2 is YFSETQ. The CDR3 extends over 15 amino acids. V dropped 5 bases and J dropped 2 bases, with 17 bases sitting between them. CDR3 sequence: CASRMGGGTAYEQYF. In DNA form, the CDR3 reads TGCGCCAGCAGAATGGGGGGAGGTACCGCCTACGAGCAGTACTTC.

This chain uses TRBV14 with TRBJ2-3, with 9 bases that match TRBD2. The CDR3 is 14 amino acids. In germline, CDR1 is SGHDN, CDR2 FVKESK. Unmatched junction bases numbered 3, after V lost 2 bases and J lost 6 bases. The CDR3 DNA reads as TGTGCCAGCAGCCAATTTAGCGGGAGCGATACGCAGTATTTT. As protein: CASSQFSGSDTQYF. The full variable domain, its missing parts supplied by reference TRBV14 and TRBJ2-3, is EAGVTQFPSHSVIEKGQTVTLRCDPISGHDNLYWYRRVMGKEIKFLLHFVKESKQDESGMPNNRFLAERTGGTYSTLKVQPAELEDSGVYFCASSQFSGSDTQYFGPGTRLTVL.

The table lists this clone with a few counts. The chain links TRBV5-4 to TRBJ2-4, with TRBD2 matching 9 bases. Germline CDR1 is SGHNT and CDR2 is YYREEE (reference sequence). V was clipped by 4 bases and J by 0 bases; unmatched bases: 8. The CDR3 has 17 amino acids. CDR3 in amino acids: CASSPGTSRLAKNIQYF. The CDR3 nucleotides read TGTGCCAGCAGCCCTGGGACTAGCCGTTTAGCCAAAAACATTCAGTACTTC.

The chain is built from TRBV19 and TRBJ1-3; possibly TRBD1 for D (5 bases). The V end lost 9 bases, the J end lost 0 bases, and 18 bases lay between the germline ends. The length of the CDR3 is 16 residues. CDR1 is LNHDA, CDR2 SQIVND, per germline (reference sequence). The DNA of the CDR3 is TGTGCCAGACGGATGGGACGGCGGAACTCTGGAAACACCATATATTTT. It encodes CARRMGRRNSGNTIYF.

CDR3 nucleotides: TGTGCCAGCAGTGAACGTCAGCGCAATCAGCCCCAGCATTTT. This encodes CASSERQRNQPQHF. V usage is TRBV2 and J usage is TRBJ1-5; D gene ambiguous. Germline-derived CDR1 and CDR2 are SNHLY and FYNNEI. The length of the CDR3 is 14 residues. V lost 2 bases and J 2 bases, leaving 7 bases between the germline ends.